This TCR beta chain appears in the sequencing data of a study of shared clonotypes between healthy human individuals. Study-level information: Samples came from a couple of female and a few male donors aged 18 to 49.

Study-wide points: Richness estimates generally favored naive over memory subsets. Generation probability values for non-shared clonotypes were lower than those for clonotypes shared by all four donors.

CDR1 is SQVTM and CDR2 is ANQGSEA in the germline V gene. The CDR3 loop spans 15 amino acids. Trimming at V came to 4 bases and at J to 6 bases, leaving 12 bases not matched to a gene. Clones were sequenced by immunoSEQ multiplex PCR, and TCRdb holds only the in-frame ones, with some missing. Of roughly 1.4 million clones listed, approximately 98.5% are singletons. Donors comprised healthy HIV-negative adults lacking recent acute infections or vaccinations. As regards this clone: The antigen is not known.

Input material: naive CD4+ T cells sorted from blood. The subset: CD45RA+ positively selected. The chain combines TRBV29-1 with TRBJ2-7; 10 positions match TRBD1. This TCR came from a man aged 25-45 years in good health. CDR3 protein: CSVVNLRDRGGEQYF. The CDR3 DNA follows: TGCAGCGTTGTCAATCTACGGGACAGGGGTGGCGAGCAGTACTTC.